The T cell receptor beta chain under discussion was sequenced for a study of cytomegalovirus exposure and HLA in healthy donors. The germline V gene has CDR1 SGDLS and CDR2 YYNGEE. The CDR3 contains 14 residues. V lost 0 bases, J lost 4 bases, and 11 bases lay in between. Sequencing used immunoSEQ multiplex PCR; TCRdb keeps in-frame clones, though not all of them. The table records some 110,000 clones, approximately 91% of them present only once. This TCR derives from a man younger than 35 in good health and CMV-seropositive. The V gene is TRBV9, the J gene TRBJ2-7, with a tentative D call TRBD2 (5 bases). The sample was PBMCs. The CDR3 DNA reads TGTGCCAGCAGCGTAGGACCCACTAGGTACGAGCAGTACTTC. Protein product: CASSVGPTRYEQYF.